A selection of T cell receptor beta chains follows, all from one sample in a study of breast tumors, draining lymph nodes, adjacent tissues. One entry per CDR3 protein, called by TCRdb with MiXCR from the multiplex PCR reads. The repertoire has nearly 200,000 distinct CDR3 sequences, around 33% of them found once; the top ten carry over 4%. Sequencing was carried out using axillary lymph node tissue. These receptors were taken from a female donor with breast cancer. Some clones in this sample may be carry-over from other donors' samples. The CDR3 runs from the conserved cysteine through the conserved F or W. A D gene is named only where the DNA matches it firmly. Rows may omit the clone size; those that give it use once, few, many or a size class.

TRBD1	TRBV28	TRBJ2-7	many	CASSSQGSEQYF	TGTGCCAGCAGTTCACAGGGGAGCGAGCAGTACTTC
NA	TRBV5-1	TRBJ1-4	NA	CASSLSANEKLLF	TGCGCCAGCAGCTTGTCCGCTAATGAAAAACTGCTCTTT
NA	TRBV5-1	TRBJ2-3	NA	CASSLQGGPTDTQYF	TGCGCCAGCAGCTTACAGGGAGGGCCCACAGATACGCAGTATTTT
TRBD2	TRBV19	TRBJ2-1	many	CASSISSGRTNEQFF	TGTGCCAGTAGTATATCTAGCGGGAGGACCAATGAGCAGTTCTTC
TRBD1	TRBV13	TRBJ2-7	NA	CASSEGGTGLPYEQYF	TGTGCCAGCAGCGAAGGGGGGACAGGGCTCCCGTACGAGCAGTACTTC
NA	TRBV7-9	TRBJ2-4	NA	CASSSLRGHQGGDLQYF	TGTGCCAGCAGCTCCCTTCGGGGACACCAAGGGGGAGACCTTCAGTACTTC
NA	TRBV7-8	TRBJ1-2	many	CASSLDQGSDYGYPF	TGTGCCAGCAGCTTAGACCAGGGTTCCGACTATGGCTACCCCTTC
TRBD1	TRBV18	TRBJ1-1	NA	CASSADRDQKAFF	TGTGCCAGCTCAGCTGACAGGGACCAAAAAGCTTTCTTT
NA	TRBV12-3/TRBV12-4	TRBJ2-7	NA	CASSFVGLEQYF	TGTGCCAGCAGTTTCGTAGGTCTCGAGCAGTACTTC
NA	TRBV5-6	TRBJ2-6	many	CASKVSGANVLTF	TGTGCCAGCAAGGTCTCTGGGGCCAACGTCCTGACTTTC
NA	TRBV19	TRBJ1-5	many	CASRLGGISNQPQHF	TGTGCCAGTAGACTAGGGGGTATTAGCAATCAGCCCCAGCATTTT
TRBD1	TRBV12-3/TRBV12-4	TRBJ2-4	few	CASSLATGFVDIQYF	TGTGCCAGCAGTTTAGCGACAGGGTTTGTAGACATTCAGTACTTC
NA	TRBV15	TRBJ2-1	many	CATSRGAGHYNEQFF	TGTGCCACCAGCAGAGGAGCGGGACACTACAATGAGCAGTTCTTC
NA	TRBV5-1	TRBJ2-5	few	CASSLAGTGFGETQYF	TGCGCCAGCAGCTTGGCCGGAACGGGGTTCGGAGAGACCCAGTACTTC
TRBD2	TRBV12-5	TRBJ2-5	few	CAGPRGGVETQYF	TGTGCTGGACCCCGGGGGGGGGTGGAGACCCAGTACTTC
NA	TRBV19	TRBJ2-3	NA	CASRLRGGGGGTQYF	TGTGCCAGTAGACTCAGGGGGGGGGGAGGAGGTACGCAGTATTTT
NA	TRBV2	TRBJ2-4	many	CASSEGPGLAKNIQYF	TGTGCCAGCAGTGAAGGCCCAGGGCTAGCCAAAAACATTCAGTACTTC
NA	TRBV30	TRBJ2-1	many	CAWRGRTAYNEQFF	TGTGCCTGGAGGGGCAGGACAGCCTACAATGAGCAGTTCTTC
NA	TRBV9	TRBJ1-6	NA	CASSVAGLNSPLHF	TGTGCCAGCAGCGTAGCAGGGCTTAATTCACCCCTCCACTTT
NA	TRBV19	TRBJ2-5	many	CASRGQGQETQYF	TGTGCCAGCCGCGGTCAGGGACAAGAGACCCAGTACTTC
TRBD2	TRBV19	TRBJ2-3	NA	CASSIPGLAGGAQYF	TGTGCCAGTAGTATCCCTGGACTAGCGGGGGGAGCGCAGTATTTT
TRBD1	TRBV7-9	TRBJ1-1	few	CASSRTGMNTEAFF	TGTGCCAGCAGCCGGACAGGGATGAACACTGAAGCTTTCTTT
TRBD1	TRBV15	TRBJ2-7	once	CATSSVSGTAYYEQYF	TGTGCCACCAGCAGCGTCTCAGGGACAGCTTACTACGAGCAGTACTTC
NA	TRBV7-9	TRBJ2-1	NA	CASSLSGPDNEQFF	TGTGCCAGCAGCTTATCGGGGCCAGACAATGAGCAGTTCTTC
TRBD2	TRBV4-3	TRBJ2-1	NA	CASSRLAGGSYNEQFF	TGCGCCAGCAGTCGACTAGCGGGAGGGTCCTACAATGAGCAGTTCTTC
TRBD1	TRBV3-1	TRBJ1-4	many	CASSQDHPGQGAATNEKLFF	TGTGCCAGCAGCCAAGATCACCCGGGACAGGGGGCTGCAACTAATGAAAAACTGTTTTTT